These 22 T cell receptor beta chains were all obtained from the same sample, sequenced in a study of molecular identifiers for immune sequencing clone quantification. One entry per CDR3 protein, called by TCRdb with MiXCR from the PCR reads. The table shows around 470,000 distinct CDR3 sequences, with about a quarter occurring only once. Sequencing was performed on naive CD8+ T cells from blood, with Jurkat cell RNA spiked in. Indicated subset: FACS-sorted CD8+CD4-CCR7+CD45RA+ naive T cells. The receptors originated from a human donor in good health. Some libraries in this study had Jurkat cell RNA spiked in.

The CDR3: CASSYRDRGTETQYF. CDR3 bases: TGTGCCAGCAGTTACCGGGACAGGGGGACGGAGACCCAGTACTTC. This chain uses TRBV6-2 or TRBV6-3 with TRBJ2-5, with 11 bases lining up with TRBD1. The CDR3 is 15 amino acids. Germline-derived CDR1 and CDR2 are MNHEY and SVGEGT. The ends lost 2 bases at V and 5 bases at J; junction bases unmatched: 4.

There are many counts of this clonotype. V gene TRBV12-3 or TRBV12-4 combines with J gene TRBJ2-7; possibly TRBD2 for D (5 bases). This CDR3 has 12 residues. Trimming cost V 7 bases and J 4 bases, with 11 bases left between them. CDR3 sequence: CASTGIEYEQYF. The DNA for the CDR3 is TGTGCCAGCACCGGGATTGAGTACGAGCAGTACTTC.

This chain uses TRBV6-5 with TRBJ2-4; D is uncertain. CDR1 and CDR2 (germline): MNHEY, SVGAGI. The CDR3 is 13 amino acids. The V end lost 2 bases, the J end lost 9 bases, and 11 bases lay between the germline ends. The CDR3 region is CASSYDERVIQYF. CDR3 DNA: TGTGCCAGCAGTTACGACGAACGGGTCATTCAGTACTTC.

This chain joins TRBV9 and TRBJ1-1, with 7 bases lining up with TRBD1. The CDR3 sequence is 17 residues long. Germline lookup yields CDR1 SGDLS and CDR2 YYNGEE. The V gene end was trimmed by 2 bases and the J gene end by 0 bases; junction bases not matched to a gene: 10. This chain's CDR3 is CASSVSGFTGVNTEAFF. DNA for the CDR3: TGTGCCAGCAGCGTTTCCGGGTTTACAGGGGTGAACACTGAAGCTTTCTTT.

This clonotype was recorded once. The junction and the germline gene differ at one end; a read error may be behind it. The CDR3 nucleotides read TGTGCCAGCAGCACCTACTTTAGGCGGGGGGGCCAAGAGACCCAGTCCTTC. Amino acids: CASSTYFRRGGQETQSF. This sequence joins TRBV7-9 and TRBJ2-5; TRBD2 aligns across 9 bases. CDR3 length: 17 residues. Looked up from germline, CDR1 is SEHNR and CDR2 is FQNEAQ (reference sequence).

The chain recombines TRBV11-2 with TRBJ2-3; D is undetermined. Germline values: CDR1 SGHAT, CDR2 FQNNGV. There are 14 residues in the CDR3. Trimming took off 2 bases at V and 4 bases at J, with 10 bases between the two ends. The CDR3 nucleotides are TGTGCCAGCAGCTTATGTCCCCGGGCAGATACGCAGTATTTT. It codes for CASSLCPRADTQYF.

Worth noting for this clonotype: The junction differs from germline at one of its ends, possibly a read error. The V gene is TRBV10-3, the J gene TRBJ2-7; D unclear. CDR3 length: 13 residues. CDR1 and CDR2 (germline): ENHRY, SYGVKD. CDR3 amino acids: CVISATASYEQYF. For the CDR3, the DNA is TGTGTCATCAGTGCGACGGCTTCCTACGAGCAGTACTTC.

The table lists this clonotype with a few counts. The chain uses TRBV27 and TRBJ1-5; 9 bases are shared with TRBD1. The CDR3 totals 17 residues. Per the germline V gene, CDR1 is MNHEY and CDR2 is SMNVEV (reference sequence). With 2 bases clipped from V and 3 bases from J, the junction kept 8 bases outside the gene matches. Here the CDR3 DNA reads TGTGCCAGCAGTTTACGGGGACAGGGAGCTTCCAATCAGCCCCAGCATTTT. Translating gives CASSLRGQGASNQPQHF.

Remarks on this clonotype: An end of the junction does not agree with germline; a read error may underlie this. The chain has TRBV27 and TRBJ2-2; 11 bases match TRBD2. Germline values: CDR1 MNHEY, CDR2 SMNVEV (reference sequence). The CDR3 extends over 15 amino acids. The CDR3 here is CASGLLAGASGELFF. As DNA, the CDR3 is TGTGCCAGCGGTTTACTAGCGGGAGCTTCCGGGGAGCTGTTTTTT.

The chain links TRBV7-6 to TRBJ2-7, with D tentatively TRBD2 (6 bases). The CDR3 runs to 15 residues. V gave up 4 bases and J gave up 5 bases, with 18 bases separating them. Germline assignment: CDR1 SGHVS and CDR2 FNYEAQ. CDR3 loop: CASSSRLTSSHEQYF. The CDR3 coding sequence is TGTGCCAGCAGCTCACGCCTGACTAGTTCCCACGAGCAGTACTTC.

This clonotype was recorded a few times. The CDR3 protein is CASSFSGSGVEQYF. The CDR3 nucleotides read TGTGCCAGCAGCTTTAGCGGGAGTGGGGTCGAGCAGTACTTC. The V call is TRBV7-3, the J call TRBJ2-7, with 9 bases aligning to TRBD2. The germline gives CDR1 SGHTA, CDR2 FQGTGA. V lost 3 bases and J lost 6; bases outside the gene matches: 6. This CDR3 contains 14 residues. The whole variable domain, filled in from reference TRBV7-3 and TRBJ2-7, reads GAGVSQTPSNKVTEKGKYVELRCDPISGHTALYWYRQSLGQGPEFLIYFQGTGAADDSGLPNDRFFAVRPEGSVSTLKIQRTERGDSAVYLCASSFSGSGVEQYFGPGTRLTVT.

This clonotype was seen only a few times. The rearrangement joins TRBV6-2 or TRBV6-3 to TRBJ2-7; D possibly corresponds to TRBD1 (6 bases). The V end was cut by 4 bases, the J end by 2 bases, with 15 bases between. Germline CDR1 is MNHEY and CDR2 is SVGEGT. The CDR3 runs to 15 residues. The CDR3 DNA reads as TGTGCCAGCAGTTCCCCTGGGGGCCGGACCTACGAGCAGTACTTC. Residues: CASSSPGGRTYEQYF.

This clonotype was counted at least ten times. The DNA for the CDR3 is TGTGCCAGCAGTTTCCAAGGTATCTCCTACGAGCAGTACTTC. It specifies CASSFQGISYEQYF. The chain couples TRBV25-1 to TRBJ2-7; D gene unclear. V lost 5 bases and J 0 bases, leaving 11 bases between the germline ends. This CDR3 comprises 14 residues. Germline loops: CDR1 MGHDK, CDR2 SYGVNS.

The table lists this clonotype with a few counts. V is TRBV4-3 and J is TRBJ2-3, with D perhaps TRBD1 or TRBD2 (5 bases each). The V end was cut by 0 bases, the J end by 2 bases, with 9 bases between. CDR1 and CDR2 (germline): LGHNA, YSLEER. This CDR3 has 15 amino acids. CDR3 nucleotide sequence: TGCGCCAGCAGCCAAGATGGGGGTGACACAGATACGCAGTATTTT. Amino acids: CASSQDGGDTDTQYF.

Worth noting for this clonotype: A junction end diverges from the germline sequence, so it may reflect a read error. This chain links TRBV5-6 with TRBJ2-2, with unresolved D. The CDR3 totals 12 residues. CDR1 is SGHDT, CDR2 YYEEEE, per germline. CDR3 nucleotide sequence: TGTGCCGGCAGCTGGAGAACCGGGGAGCTGTTTTTT. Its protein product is CAGSWRTGELFF.

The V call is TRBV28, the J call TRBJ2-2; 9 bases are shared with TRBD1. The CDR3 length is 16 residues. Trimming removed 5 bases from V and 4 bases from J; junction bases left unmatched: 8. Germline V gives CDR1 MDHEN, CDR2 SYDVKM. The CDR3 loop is CASSLGQGQGTGELFF. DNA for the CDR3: TGTGCCAGCAGTCTGGGACAGGGTCAGGGCACCGGGGAGCTGTTTTTT.

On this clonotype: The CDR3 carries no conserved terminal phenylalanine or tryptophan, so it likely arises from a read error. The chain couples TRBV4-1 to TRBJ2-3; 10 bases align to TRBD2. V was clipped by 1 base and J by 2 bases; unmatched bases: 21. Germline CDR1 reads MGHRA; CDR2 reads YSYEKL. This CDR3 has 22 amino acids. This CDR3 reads CASSQVVHTSGAIGYITDTQYL. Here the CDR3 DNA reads TGCGCCAGCAGCCAAGTGGTCCATACTAGCGGGGCCATCGGCTACATCACAGATACGCAGTATCTT.

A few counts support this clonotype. CDR3 DNA sequence: TGCGCCAGCAGCCCTAGACAGGGAGGAACCGGGGAGCTGTTTTTT. This encodes CASSPRQGGTGELFF. The genes are TRBV4-3 and TRBJ2-2; D is possibly TRBD1 (7 bases). CDR3 length: 15 residues. Germline CDR1 LGHNA, CDR2 YSLEER. The V and J ends lost 4 bases and 5 bases respectively, with 14 bases between them.

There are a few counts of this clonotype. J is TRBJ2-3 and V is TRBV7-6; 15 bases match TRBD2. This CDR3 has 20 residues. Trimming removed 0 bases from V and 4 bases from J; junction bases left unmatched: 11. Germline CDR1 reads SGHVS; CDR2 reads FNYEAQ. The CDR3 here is CASSLAGTWTSGGGADTQYF. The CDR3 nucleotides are TGTGCCAGCAGCTTAGCGGGGACATGGACTAGCGGGGGGGGCGCAGATACGCAGTATTTT.

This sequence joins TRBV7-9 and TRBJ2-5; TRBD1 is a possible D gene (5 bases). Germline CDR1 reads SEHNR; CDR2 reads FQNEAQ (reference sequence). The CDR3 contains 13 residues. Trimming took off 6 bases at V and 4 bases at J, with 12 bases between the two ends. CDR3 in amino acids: CASRLQGAETQYF. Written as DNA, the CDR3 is TGTGCCAGCAGACTCCAGGGTGCAGAGACCCAGTACTTC.

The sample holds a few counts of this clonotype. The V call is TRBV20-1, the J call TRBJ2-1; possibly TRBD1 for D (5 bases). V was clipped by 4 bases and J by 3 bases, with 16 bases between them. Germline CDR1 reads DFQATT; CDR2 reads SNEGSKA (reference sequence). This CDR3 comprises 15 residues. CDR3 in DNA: TGCAGTGCTAAACTCAGGGTTAGGGGCTACAATGAGCAGTTCTTC. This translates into CSAKLRVRGYNEQFF.

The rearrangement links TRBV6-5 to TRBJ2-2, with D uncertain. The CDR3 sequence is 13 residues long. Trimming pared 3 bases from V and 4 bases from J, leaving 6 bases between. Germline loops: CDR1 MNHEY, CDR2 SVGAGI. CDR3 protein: CASSYRPTGELFF. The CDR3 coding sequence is TGTGCCAGCAGTTATCGTCCCACCGGGGAGCTGTTTTTT.